The clone carrying this T cell receptor beta chain was detected ten times or more. Its specificity is not known. With 10-nucleotide random UMIs, 5'RACE was used to make the cDNA. Over 200 million TCR-beta sequences from 15-18 subjects were obtained in each sequencing run. Each CDR3 protein gets one entry after TCRdb re-called the 5' RACE reads with MiXCR. Among about 81,000 distinct CDR3 sequences listed, around 4.7% were seen once. The data derive from a study of neurological immune-mediated disorders. This sample's time point: longitudinal time-point 3. The unsorted libraries were prepared from 2 million PBMCs (stored at -80 C). Overall study findings and caveats: HTLV-1-associated myelopathy led in TCR clonal expansion, while multiple sclerosis ranked lowest, below healthy controls.

The sequence was obtained from a woman between 55 and 75 years old with multiple sclerosis. Source material: PBMCs.

The CDR3 sequence is CASSDPLMASEKTQYF. As DNA, the CDR3 is TGTGCCAGCAGTGATCCCCTTATGGCGAGCGAAAAGACCCAGTACTTC. The chain carries TRBV25-1 and TRBJ2-5; D gene uncertain. V was cut by 3 bases and J by 6 bases, with 20 bases left in between. Germline V gene lookup returns CDR1 MGHDK and CDR2 SYGVNS. The CDR3 sequence is 16 residues long.